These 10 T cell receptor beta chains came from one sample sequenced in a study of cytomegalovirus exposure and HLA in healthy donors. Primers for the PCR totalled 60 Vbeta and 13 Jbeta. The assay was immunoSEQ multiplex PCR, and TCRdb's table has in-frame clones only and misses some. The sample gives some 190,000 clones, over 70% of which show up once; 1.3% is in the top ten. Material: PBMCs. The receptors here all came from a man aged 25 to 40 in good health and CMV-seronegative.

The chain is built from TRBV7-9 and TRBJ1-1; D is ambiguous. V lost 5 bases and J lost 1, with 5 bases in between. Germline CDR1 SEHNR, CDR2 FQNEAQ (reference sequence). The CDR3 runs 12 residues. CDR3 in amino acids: CASSTPNTEAFF. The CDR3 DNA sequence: TGTGCCAGCAGCACTCCGAACACTGAAGCTTTCTTT.

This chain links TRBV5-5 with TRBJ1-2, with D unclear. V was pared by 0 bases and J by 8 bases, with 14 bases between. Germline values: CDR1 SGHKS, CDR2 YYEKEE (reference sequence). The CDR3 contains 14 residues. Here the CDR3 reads CASSLGRWPEGYTF. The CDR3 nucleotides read TGTGCCAGCAGCTTGGGAAGGTGGCCGGAGGGCTACACCTTC.

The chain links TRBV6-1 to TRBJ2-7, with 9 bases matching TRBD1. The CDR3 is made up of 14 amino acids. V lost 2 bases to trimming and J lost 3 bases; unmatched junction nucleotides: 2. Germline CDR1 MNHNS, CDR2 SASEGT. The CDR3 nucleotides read TGTGCCAGCAGTGAACCGGGACAGGGCTACGAGCAGTACTTC. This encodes CASSEPGQGYEQYF.

In nucleotides, the CDR3 is TGTGCCAGCAGTTGGACCGGGACACTCTCCAATCAGCCCCAGCATTTT. Protein sequence: CASSWTGTLSNQPQHF. The V gene is TRBV6-5, the J gene TRBJ1-5; D is possibly TRBD1 (6 bases). Between the trimmed V and J ends, which lost 4 bases and 3 bases, there was a span of 16 bases. Looked up from germline, CDR1 is MNHEY and CDR2 is SVGAGI. CDR3 length: 16 residues.

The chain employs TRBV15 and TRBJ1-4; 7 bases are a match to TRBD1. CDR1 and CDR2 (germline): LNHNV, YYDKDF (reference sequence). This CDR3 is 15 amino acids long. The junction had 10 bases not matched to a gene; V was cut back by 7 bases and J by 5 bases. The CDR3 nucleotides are TGTGCCACCACCCCAGGGGGGAAATCAAATGAAAAACTGTTTTTT. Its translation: CATTPGGKSNEKLFF.

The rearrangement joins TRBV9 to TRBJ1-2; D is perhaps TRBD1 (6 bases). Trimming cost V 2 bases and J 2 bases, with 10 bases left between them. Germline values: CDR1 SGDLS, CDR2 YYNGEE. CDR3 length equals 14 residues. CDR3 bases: TGTGCCAGCAGCGTCGGACAGACAAACTATGGCTACACCTTC. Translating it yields CASSVGQTNYGYTF.

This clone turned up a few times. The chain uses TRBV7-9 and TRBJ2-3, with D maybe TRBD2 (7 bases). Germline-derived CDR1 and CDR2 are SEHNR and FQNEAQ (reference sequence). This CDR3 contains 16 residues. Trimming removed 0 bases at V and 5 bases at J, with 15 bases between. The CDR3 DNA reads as TGTGCCAGCAGCTTAGCTAACGGGGGGCCCAAAGATACGCAGTATTTT. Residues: CASSLANGGPKDTQYF.

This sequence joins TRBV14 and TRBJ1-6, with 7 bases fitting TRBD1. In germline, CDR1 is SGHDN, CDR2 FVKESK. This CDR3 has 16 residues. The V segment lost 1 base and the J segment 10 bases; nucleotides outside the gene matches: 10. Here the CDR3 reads CASSQVGGTALSPLHF. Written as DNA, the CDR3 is TGTGCCAGCAGCCAAGTCGGCGGGACAGCTTTATCACCCCTCCACTTT.

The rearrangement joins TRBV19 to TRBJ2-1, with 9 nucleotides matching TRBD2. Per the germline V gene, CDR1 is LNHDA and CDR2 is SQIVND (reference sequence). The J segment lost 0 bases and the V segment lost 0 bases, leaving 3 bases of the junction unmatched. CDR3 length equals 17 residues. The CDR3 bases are TGTGCCAGTAGTATAGATCAACTAGCGGGCTCCTACAATGAGCAGTTCTTC. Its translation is CASSIDQLAGSYNEQFF.

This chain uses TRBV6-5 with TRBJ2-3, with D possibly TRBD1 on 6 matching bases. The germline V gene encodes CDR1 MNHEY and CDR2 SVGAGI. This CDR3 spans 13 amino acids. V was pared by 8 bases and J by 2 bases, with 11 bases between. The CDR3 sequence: CASWTENTDTQYF. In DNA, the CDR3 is TGTGCCAGCTGGACAGAGAACACAGATACGCAGTATTTT.